This TCR beta chain was recorded in a study of OX40 agonist ivuxolimab in advanced cancers. Whole-study context: Two patients with cutaneous melanoma and one with hepatocellular carcinoma, three in total, showed partial responses.

CDR1 MDHEN and CDR2 SYDVKM come from the germline V gene. The junction had 9 bases not matched to a gene; V was cut back by 8 bases and J by 9 bases. The CDR3 covers 14 residues. Data came from immunoSEQ multiplex PCR; TCRdb stores just in-frame clones and leaves some out. The sample yields approximately 46,000 clones, roughly 86% seen once. The chain uses TRBV28 and TRBJ2-1; 11 bases map to TRBD1. The sequence derives from an adult with an advanced solid tumor such as melanoma, head and neck, liver or kidney cancer. The sequenced sample was CD4+ or CD8+ T cells sorted from blood, obtained in a trial of the OX40 agonist ivuxolimab. As DNA, the CDR3 is TGTGCCAGCGGACCAAGGACAGGGGGCTTTGAGCAGTTCTTC. This sequence encodes CASGPRTGGFEQFF.